The next 17 T cell receptor beta chains were all read from a single sample in a study of molecular identifiers for immune sequencing clone quantification. TCRdb reprocessed the PCR reads via MiXCR and lists one record per CDR3 protein. This table has hundreds of thousands of distinct CDR3 sequences, about 25% appearing once. The sequenced sample consisted of naive CD8+ T cells from blood, with Jurkat cell RNA spiked in. As for subset: FACS-sorted CD8+CD4-CCR7+CD45RA+ naive T cells. The receptor source for this set is a human donor in good health. Some libraries in this study had Jurkat cell RNA spiked in.

In its sample, this clonotype was seen many times. The CDR3 coding sequence is TGTGCCAGCAGCTTGGGAGCACGCGAAGCTTTCTTT. Its protein product is CASSLGAREAFF. The chain uses TRBV5-8 and TRBJ1-1; D gene unclear. V was shortened by 0 bases and J by 8 bases, with 8 bases between the two germline ends. The germline V gene has CDR1 SGHTS and CDR2 YDEGEE. This CDR3 is built from 12 residues.

Only a few counts were recorded for this clonotype. The V and J genes are TRBV5-6 and TRBJ2-6; D remains unclear. CDR1 is SGHDT and CDR2 is YYEEEE in the germline V gene. CDR3 size: 16 residues. With 2 bases removed from V and 6 bases from J, the gap between germline ends came to 15 bases. In DNA, the CDR3 is TGTGCCAGCAGCTTTGGGGTCCACCCTTTGGCCAACGTCCTGACTTTC. As protein: CASSFGVHPLANVLTF.

A remark on this clonotype: This may come from a read error, since a much larger clone is one base off. The chain joins TRBV7-6 to TRBJ2-3, with 10 bases lining up with TRBD2. Germline V gives CDR1 SGHVS, CDR2 FNYEAQ. The CDR3 is 16 amino acids. The CDR3 nucleotides read TGTGCCAGCAGCTTAGGTCTCGGGACTAGCGCAGATGCGCAGTATTTT. This sequence encodes CASSLGLGTSADAQYF. Drawing the rest from reference TRBV7-6 and TRBJ2-3, the complete variable domain is GAGVSQSPRYKVTKRGQDVALRCDPISGHVSLYWYRQALGQGPEFLTYFNYEAQQDKSGLPNDRFSAERPEGSISTLTIQRTEQRDSAMYRCASSLGLGTSADAQYFGPGTRLTVL.

This clonotype was counted at least ten times. The chain is built from TRBV29-1 and TRBJ1-2; D is unclear. The CDR3 spans 13 residues. Germline CDR1 reads SQVTM; CDR2 reads ANQGSEA. V was pared by 0 bases and J by 4 bases, with 9 bases between. The CDR3 coding sequence is TGCAGCGTTGAAGATCCTCAGTTCTATGGCTACACCTTC. Residues: CSVEDPQFYGYTF.

Points on this clonotype: With a much larger clone just one base away, this may be a read error. V is TRBV29-1 and J is TRBJ2-7, with 10 bases lining up with TRBD1. The CDR3 has 15 amino acids. CDR1 is SQVTM and CDR2 is ANQGSEA in the germline V gene. The CDR3 nucleotides read TGCAGCGTAGAAACCGGGACAGGGGTTCCCTACGAGCAGCACTTC. Translated, it gives CSVETGTGVPYEQHF.

This clonotype has more than one count but fewer than ten. This chain joins TRBV4-1 and TRBJ1-3, with D possibly matching TRBD1 (5 bases). The V gene's germline CDR1 is MGHRA and CDR2 YSYEKL. Trimming stripped 2 bases from V and 0 bases from J, with 20 bases between. The CDR3 is 19 amino acids. The CDR3 DNA reads TGCGCCAGCAGCCAACTAGCCGGGACGCTGTCCCTCTCTGGAAACACCATATATTTT. This sequence encodes CASSQLAGTLSLSGNTIYF.

This clonotype was picked up a small number of times. The rearrangement uses TRBV11-2 and TRBJ2-5; 8 positions agree with TRBD2. The germline gives CDR1 SGHAT, CDR2 FQNNGV. Trimming cost V 5 bases and J 5 bases; bases outside gene matches: 16. This CDR3 has 17 amino acids. In nucleotides, the CDR3 is TGTGCCAGCAGCCCAAGTCGCGGAGCGGGAGTGAATGAGACCCAGTACTTC. Protein: CASSPSRGAGVNETQYF.

J is TRBJ2-5 and V is TRBV20-1; 11 bases fit TRBD1. Germline V lookup: CDR1 DFQATT, CDR2 SNEGSKA (reference sequence). The CDR3 has 16 amino acids. V lost 0 bases and J lost 7; bases outside the gene matches: 10. The CDR3 spells CSARDWTGGSSGTQYF. In DNA form, the CDR3 reads TGCAGTGCTAGAGATTGGACAGGGGGCTCTTCTGGGACCCAGTACTTC.

The chain couples TRBV7-6 to TRBJ2-7; 12 nucleotides agree with TRBD2. In germline, CDR1 is SGHVS, CDR2 FNYEAQ. V shed 0 bases, J shed 3 bases, and the junction held 6 bases outside the gene matches. The CDR3 loop spans 17 amino acids. The CDR3 here is CASSLARLAGDNYEQYF. CDR3 in DNA: TGTGCCAGCAGCTTAGCTCGACTAGCGGGAGACAACTACGAGCAGTACTTC.

This chain uses TRBV28 with TRBJ2-2; possibly TRBD1 for D (5 bases). Trimming stripped 4 bases from V and 5 bases from J, with 8 bases between. The CDR3 loop spans 13 amino acids. Per the germline V gene, CDR1 is MDHEN and CDR2 is SYDVKM. Here the CDR3 DNA reads TGTGCCAGCAGTTGGGCAGGGACCGGGGAGCTGTTTTTT. This translates into CASSWAGTGELFF.

This clonotype was observed a handful of times. The J gene is TRBJ1-1, the V gene TRBV25-1; D is ambiguous. V was shortened by 4 bases and J by 4 bases, with 10 bases between the two germline ends. The CDR3 runs to 13 residues. Germline V gene sequence: CDR1 MGHDK, CDR2 SYGVNS. In DNA, the CDR3 is TGTGCCAGCAGTGTAGAGGGTCTCACTGAAGCTTTCTTT. This translates into CASSVEGLTEAFF.

V is TRBV9 and J is TRBJ2-1, with unresolved D. The CDR3 totals 13 residues. Trimming took off 7 bases at V and 1 base at J, with 9 bases between the two ends. CDR1 SGDLS and CDR2 YYNGEE come from the germline V gene. The CDR3 DNA reads as TGTGCCAGCGGAGTGGGGTCCTACAATGAGCAGTTCTTC. This sequence encodes CASGVGSYNEQFF. Complete variable domain (other parts from reference TRBV9 and TRBJ2-1): DSGVTQTPKHLITATGQRVTLRCSPRSGDLSVYWYQQSLDQGLQFLIQYYNGEERAKGNILERFSAQQFPDLHSELNLSSLELGDSALYFCASGVGSYNEQFFGPGTRLTVL.

The CDR3 region has the DNA TGTGCCAGCAGCTCAGATAGGGACAGGCGGAATGAGCAGTTCTTC. Its protein is CASSSDRDRRNEQFF. The genes are TRBV7-6 and TRBJ2-1, with TRBD1 identical over 8 bases. The CDR3 sequence is 15 residues long. V trimming: 4 bases; J trimming: 7 bases; junction bases outside the gene matches: 9. CDR1 SGHVS and CDR2 FNYEAQ come from the germline V gene.

V gene TRBV7-3 combines with J gene TRBJ2-2; 11 bases align to TRBD2. CDR1 is SGHTA and CDR2 is FQGTGA in the germline V gene. V shed 1 base and J 3 bases; nucleotides not matched to a gene: 7. CDR3 length equals 18 residues. The DNA for the CDR3 is TGTGCCAGCAGCTTAAGTCCTAGCGGGAGGTTTGACACCGGGGAGCTGTTTTTT. Its translation: CASSLSPSGRFDTGELFF.

This clonotype was counted many times. This chain uses TRBV14 with TRBJ1-5; D unresolved. The CDR3 extends over 14 amino acids. The germline V gene has CDR1 SGHDN and CDR2 FVKESK. Trimming left V 1 base short and J 4 bases short, with 8 bases between. Here the CDR3 reads CASSQGGWNQPQHF. The CDR3 DNA reads TGTGCCAGCAGCCAAGGCGGGTGGAATCAGCCCCAGCATTTT.

This clonotype was picked up many times. This chain connects TRBV6-5 to TRBJ2-4; a weak D match, TRBD1 (6 bases). Germline V lookup: CDR1 MNHEY, CDR2 SVGAGI. V dropped 2 bases and J dropped 6 bases, with 11 bases sitting between them. This CDR3 comprises 14 residues. CDR3 loop: CASSYGIGGNIQYF. The CDR3 nucleotides are TGTGCCAGCAGTTACGGGATAGGGGGAAACATTCAGTACTTC.

As to this clonotype: This sequence may be a read error, since a much larger clone differs from it by one base. The J gene is TRBJ1-1, the V gene TRBV6-2 or TRBV6-3; 8 nucleotides line up with TRBD1. The CDR3 extends over 16 amino acids. Trimming removed 8 bases from V and 0 bases from J; junction bases left unmatched: 11. Per the germline V gene, CDR1 is MNHEY and CDR2 is SVGEGT. The CDR3 DNA reads TGTGCCAGCGGTTTCCCGGACAGGGCGATGAACACTGAAGCTTTCTTT. It translates to CASGFPDRAMNTEAFF.